This T cell receptor (beta chain) was captured by sequencing in a study of T-cell reconstitution after alpha-beta-depleted transplantation in children. The study, taken as a whole, reports: Hyperexpanded clones declined; after one year, newly produced T cells mostly supplied diversity.

Trimming took 3 bases from V and 6 from J, leaving 11 bases between them. The CDR3 loop spans 14 amino acids. Germline CDR1 is MDHEN and CDR2 is SYDVKM. To note about this clonotype: Its cognate antigen is unknown.

Unique molecular identifiers were incorporated when the TCRbeta library was constructed. TCRdb called the PCR reads again in MiXCR, with one record for every CDR3 protein. Counted here are about 540,000 distinct CDR3 sequences, 27% occurring once; the ten biggest clones make up 35% to 40%. This receptor was identified in a boy in the first two years of life with Wiskott-Aldrich syndrome, due to receive a stem cell transplant. Sequencing used PBMCs, obtained before TCRalphabeta/CD19-depleted stem cell transplant. The rearrangement links TRBV28 to TRBJ1-4; D ambiguous. CDR3 nucleotide sequence: TGTGCCAGCAGTTTGGCAGGCTGGGATGAAAAACTGTTTTTT. It specifies CASSLAGWDEKLFF.